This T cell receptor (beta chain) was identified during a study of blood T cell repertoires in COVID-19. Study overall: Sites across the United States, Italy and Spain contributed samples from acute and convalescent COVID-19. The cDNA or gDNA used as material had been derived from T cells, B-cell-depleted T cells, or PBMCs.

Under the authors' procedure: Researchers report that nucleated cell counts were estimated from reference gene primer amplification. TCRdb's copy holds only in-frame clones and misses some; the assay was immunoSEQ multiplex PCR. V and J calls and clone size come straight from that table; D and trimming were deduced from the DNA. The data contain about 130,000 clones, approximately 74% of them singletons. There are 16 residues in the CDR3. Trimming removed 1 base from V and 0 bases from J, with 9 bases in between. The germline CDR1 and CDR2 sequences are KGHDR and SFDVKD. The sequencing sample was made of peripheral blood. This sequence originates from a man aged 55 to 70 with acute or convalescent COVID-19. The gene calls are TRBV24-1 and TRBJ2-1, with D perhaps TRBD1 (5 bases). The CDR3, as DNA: TGTGCCACCAGTGATTTCAGGGCCGGCTCCTACAATGAGCAGTTCTTC. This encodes CATSDFRAGSYNEQFF.